This T cell receptor beta chain was retrieved from a study of graft-versus-host responses after intestinal transplantation. Study overall: Recipients were given multivisceral, liver-intestinal, or isolated intestinal transplants. Anti-thymocyte globulin induction, then tacrolimus and steroids for about 3 years, went to all recipients. Study-level results: Peak circulating GvH clone levels were associated with early post-transplant HvG declines. Graft-donor T cell macrochimerism in patients accompanied high graft-versus-host to host-versus-graft clonal ratios in allografts.

Method: immunoSEQ multiplex PCR; TCRdb's copy keeps in-frame clones and lacks some. The sample includes about 89,000 clones, roughly 91% of them seen just once. The table lists this clone with a count of one. Its specificity is not known. The same CDR3 is also encoded by other DNA sequences in this sample. The source of this sequence is a human donor who received an intestinal transplant. Material: unstimulated CD8+ T cells sorted from spleen or lymph node cells, obtained before intestinal transplant.

For the CDR3, the DNA is TGTGCCAGCAGTGAAGCAGGGGGCGCTAACTATGGCTACACCTTC. This encodes CASSEAGGANYGYTF. The chain combines TRBV2 with TRBJ1-2; TRBD1 matches 7 bases. The V gene end was trimmed by 0 bases and the J gene end by 0 bases; junction bases not matched to a gene: 1. The CDR3 sequence is 15 residues long. Germline CDR1 SNHLY, CDR2 FYNNEI.